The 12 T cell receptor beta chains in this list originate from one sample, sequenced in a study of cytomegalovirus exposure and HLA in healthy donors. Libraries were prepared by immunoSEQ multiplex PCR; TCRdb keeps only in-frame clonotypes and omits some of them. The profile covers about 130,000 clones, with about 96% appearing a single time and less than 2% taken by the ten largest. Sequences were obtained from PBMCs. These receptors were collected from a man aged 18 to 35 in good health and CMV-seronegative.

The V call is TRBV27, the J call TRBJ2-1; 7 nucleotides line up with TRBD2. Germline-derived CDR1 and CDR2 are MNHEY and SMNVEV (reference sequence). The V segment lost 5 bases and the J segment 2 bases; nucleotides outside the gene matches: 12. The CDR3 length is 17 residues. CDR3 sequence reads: CASSGASGVPTYNEQFF. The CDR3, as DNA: TGTGCCAGCAGTGGAGCTAGCGGCGTACCCACCTACAATGAGCAGTTCTTC.

The CDR3 here is CAGRGQGAHGYTF. The CDR3 coding sequence is TGTGCCGGCCGCGGACAGGGGGCCCATGGCTACACCTTC. The J gene is TRBJ1-2, the V gene TRBV6-6, with 11 bases that match TRBD1. CDR1 and CDR2 (germline): MNHNY, SVGAGI (reference sequence). The junction had 8 bases not matched to a gene; V was cut back by 11 bases and J by 6 bases. The CDR3 consists of 13 residues.

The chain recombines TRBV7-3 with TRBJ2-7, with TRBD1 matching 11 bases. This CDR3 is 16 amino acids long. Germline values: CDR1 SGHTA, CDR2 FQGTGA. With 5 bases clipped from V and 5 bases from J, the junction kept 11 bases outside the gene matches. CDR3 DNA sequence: TGTGCCAGCAGCACCAGAGGACAGGGGGCCCTTGACGAGCAGTACTTC. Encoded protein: CASSTRGQGALDEQYF.

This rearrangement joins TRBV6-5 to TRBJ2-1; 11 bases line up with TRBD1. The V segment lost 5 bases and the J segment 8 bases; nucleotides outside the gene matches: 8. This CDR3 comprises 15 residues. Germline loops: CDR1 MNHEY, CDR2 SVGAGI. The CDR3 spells CASSRGTGGIDEQFF. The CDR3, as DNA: TGTGCCAGCAGTCGAGGGACAGGGGGTATTGATGAGCAGTTCTTC.

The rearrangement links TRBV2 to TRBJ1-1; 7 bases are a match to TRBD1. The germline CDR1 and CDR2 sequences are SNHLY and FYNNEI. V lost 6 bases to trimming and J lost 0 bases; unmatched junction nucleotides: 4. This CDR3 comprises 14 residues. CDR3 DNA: TGTGCCAGCAGGATGGGACAGCTGAACACTGAAGCTTTCTTT. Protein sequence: CASRMGQLNTEAFF.

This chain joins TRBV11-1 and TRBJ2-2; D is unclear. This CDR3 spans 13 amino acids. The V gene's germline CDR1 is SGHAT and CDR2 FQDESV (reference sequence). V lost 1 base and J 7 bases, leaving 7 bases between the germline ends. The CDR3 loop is CASSLVYGGELFF. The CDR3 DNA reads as TGTGCCAGCAGCTTAGTCTATGGCGGGGAGCTGTTTTTT. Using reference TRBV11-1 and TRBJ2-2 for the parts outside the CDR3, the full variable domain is EAEVAQSPRYKITEKSQAVAFWCDPISGHATLYWYRQILGQGPELLVQFQDESVVDDSQLPKDRFSAERLKGVDSTLKIQPAELGDSAMYLCASSLVYGGELFFGEGSRLTVL.

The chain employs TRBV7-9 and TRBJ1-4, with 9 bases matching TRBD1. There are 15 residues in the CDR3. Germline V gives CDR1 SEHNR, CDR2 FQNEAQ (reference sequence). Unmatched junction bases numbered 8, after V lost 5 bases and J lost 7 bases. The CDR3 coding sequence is TGTGCCAGCAGCGACCGGGACAGGGTGGGTGAAAAACTGTTTTTT. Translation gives CASSDRDRVGEKLFF.

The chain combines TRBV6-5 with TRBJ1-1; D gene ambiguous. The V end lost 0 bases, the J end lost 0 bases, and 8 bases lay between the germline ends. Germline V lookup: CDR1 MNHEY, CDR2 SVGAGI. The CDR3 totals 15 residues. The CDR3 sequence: CASSYSGRLNTEAFF. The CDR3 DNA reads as TGTGCCAGCAGTTACTCGGGGAGACTGAACACTGAAGCTTTCTTT.

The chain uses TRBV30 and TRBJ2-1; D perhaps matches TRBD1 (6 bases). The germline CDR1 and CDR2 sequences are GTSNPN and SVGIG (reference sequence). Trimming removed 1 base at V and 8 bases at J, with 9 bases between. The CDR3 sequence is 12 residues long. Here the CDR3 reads CAWSGGRDEQFF. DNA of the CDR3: TGTGCCTGGAGTGGGGGGCGAGATGAGCAGTTCTTC.

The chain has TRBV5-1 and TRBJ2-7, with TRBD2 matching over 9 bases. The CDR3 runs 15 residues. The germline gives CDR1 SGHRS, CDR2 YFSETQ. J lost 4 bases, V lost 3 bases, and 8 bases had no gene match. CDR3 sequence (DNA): TGCGCCAGCAGCTCCATAGCGGGAGATCGATACGAGCAGTACTTC. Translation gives CASSSIAGDRYEQYF.

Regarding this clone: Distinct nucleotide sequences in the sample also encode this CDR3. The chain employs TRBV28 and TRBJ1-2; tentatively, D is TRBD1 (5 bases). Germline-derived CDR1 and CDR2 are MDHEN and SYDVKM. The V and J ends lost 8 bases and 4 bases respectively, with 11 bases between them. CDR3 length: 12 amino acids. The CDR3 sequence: CASSLGGYGYTF. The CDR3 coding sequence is TGTGCCAGCTCCCTGGGGGGCTATGGCTACACCTTC.

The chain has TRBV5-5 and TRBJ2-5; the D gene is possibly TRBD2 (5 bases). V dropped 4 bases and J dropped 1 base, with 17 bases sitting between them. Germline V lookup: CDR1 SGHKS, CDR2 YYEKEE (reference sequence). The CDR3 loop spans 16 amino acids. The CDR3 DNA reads TGTGCCAGCAGCGCTCGGGGTCGGGTGGGCCAAGAGACCCAGTACTTC. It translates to CASSARGRVGQETQYF.